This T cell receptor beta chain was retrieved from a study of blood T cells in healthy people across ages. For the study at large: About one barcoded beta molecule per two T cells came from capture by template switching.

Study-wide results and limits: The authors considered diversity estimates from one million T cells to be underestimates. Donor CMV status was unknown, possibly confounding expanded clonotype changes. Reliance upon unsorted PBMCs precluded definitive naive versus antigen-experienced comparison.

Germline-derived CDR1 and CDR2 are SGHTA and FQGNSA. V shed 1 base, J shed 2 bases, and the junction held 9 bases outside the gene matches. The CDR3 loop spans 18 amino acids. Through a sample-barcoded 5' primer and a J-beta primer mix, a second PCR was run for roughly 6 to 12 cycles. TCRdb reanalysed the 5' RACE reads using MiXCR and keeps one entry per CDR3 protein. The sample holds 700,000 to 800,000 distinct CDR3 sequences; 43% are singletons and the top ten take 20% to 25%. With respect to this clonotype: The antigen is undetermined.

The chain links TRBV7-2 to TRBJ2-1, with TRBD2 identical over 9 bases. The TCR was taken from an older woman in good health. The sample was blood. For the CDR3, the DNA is TGTGCCAGCAGCTTAGTTTCCTCTAGCGGGATAACCTACAATGAGCAGTTCTTC. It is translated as CASSLVSSSGITYNEQFF.